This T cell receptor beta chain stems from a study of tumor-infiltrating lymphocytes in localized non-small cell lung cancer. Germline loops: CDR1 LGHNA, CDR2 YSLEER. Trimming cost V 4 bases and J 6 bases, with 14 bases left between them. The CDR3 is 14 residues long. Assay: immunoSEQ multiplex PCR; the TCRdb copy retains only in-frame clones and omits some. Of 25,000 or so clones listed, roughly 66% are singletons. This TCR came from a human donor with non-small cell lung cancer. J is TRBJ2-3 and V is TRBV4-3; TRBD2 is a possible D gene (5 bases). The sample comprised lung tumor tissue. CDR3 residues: CASSRAAGSDTQYF. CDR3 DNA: TGCGCCAGCAGCCGCGCTGCGGGTAGCGATACGCAGTATTTT.